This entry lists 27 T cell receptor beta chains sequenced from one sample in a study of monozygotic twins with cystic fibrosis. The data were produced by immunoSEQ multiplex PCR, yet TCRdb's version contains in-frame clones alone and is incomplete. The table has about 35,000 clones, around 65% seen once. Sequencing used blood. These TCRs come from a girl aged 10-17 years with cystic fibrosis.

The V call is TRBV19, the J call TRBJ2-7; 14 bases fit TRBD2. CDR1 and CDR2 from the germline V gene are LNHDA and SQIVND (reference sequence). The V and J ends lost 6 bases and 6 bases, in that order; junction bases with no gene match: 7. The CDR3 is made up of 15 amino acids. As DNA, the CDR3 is TGTGCCAGTAGCGGGACTAGCGGGAGATTATGCGAGCAGTACGTC. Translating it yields CASSGTSGRLCEQYV.

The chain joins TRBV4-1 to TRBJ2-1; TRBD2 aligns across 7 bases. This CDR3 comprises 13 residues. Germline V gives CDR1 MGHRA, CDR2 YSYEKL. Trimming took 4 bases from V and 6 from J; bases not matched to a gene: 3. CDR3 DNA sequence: TGCGCCAGCAGCCTCGGGGGGTCCAATGAGCAGTTCTTC. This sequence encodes CASSLGGSNEQFF.

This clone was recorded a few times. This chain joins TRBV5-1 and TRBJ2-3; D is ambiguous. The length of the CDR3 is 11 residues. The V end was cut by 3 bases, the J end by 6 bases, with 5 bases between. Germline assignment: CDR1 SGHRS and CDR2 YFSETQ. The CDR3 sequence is CASSSPDTQYF. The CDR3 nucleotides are TGCGCCAGCAGCTCCCCCGATACGCAGTATTTT.

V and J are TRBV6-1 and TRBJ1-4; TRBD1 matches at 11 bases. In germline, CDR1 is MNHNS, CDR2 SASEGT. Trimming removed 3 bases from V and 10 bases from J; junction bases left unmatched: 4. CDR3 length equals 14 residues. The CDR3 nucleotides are TGTGCCAGCAGTGACCGGGACAGGGGGGGAAAACTGTTTTTT. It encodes CASSDRDRGGKLFF.

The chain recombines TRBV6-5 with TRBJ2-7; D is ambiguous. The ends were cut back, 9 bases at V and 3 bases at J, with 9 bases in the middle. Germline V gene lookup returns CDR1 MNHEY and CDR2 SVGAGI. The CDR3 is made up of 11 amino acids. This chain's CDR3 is CASLRVYEQYF. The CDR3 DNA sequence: TGTGCCAGTCTGCGAGTCTACGAGCAGTACTTC.

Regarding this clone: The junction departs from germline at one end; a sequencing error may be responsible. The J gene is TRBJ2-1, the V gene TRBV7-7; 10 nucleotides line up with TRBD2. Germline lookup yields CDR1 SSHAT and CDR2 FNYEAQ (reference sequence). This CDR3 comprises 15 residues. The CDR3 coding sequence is TGTGCTAGCAGCTTACACGCGCTAGCGGGAGTTGAGCAGTTCTTC. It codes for CASSLHALAGVEQFF.

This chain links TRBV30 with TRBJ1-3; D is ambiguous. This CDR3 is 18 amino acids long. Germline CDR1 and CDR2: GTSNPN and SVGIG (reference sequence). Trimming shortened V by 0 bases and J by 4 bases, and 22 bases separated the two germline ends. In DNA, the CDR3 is TGTGCCTGGAGTGTACATCCCGGCTTCTGGGGAAGAGGAAACACCATATATTTT. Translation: CAWSVHPGFWGRGNTIYF.

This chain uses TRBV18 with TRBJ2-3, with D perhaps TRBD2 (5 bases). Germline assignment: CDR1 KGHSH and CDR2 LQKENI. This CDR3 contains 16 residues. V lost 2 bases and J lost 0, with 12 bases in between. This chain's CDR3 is CASSPILSGSTDTQYF. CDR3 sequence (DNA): TGTGCCAGCTCACCAATCCTAAGCGGCAGCACAGATACGCAGTATTTT.

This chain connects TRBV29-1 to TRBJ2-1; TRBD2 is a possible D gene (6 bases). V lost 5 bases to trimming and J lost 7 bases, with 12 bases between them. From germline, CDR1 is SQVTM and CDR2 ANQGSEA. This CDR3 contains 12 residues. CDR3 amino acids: CSVFWSGNEQFF. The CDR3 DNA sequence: TGCAGCGTTTTCTGGAGCGGGAATGAGCAGTTCTTC.

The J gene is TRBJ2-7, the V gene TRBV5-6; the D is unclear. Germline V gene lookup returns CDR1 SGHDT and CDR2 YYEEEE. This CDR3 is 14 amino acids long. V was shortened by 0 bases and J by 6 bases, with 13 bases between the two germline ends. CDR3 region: CASSLGPPGGEQYF. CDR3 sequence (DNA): TGTGCCAGCAGCTTGGGACCCCCAGGCGGCGAGCAGTACTTC.

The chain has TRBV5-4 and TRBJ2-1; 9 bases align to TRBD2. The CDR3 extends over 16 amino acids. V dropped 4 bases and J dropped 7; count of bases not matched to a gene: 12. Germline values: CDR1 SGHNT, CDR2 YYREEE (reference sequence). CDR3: CASSKGTSLLWNEQFF. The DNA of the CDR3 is TGTGCCAGCAGCAAAGGGACTAGCCTTCTCTGGAATGAGCAGTTCTTC.

The CDR3 coding sequence is TGTGCCAGCAGCCCCCGTGGGGGCAACTATGGCTACACCTTC. As protein: CASSPRGGNYGYTF. V gene TRBV9 combines with J gene TRBJ1-2, with a weak D call TRBD1 (6 bases). V shed 4 bases and J shed 2 bases, with 12 bases lying between them. The CDR3 extends over 14 amino acids. Per the germline V gene, CDR1 is SGDLS and CDR2 is YYNGEE. Full variable domain (remainder filled in from reference TRBV9 and TRBJ1-2): DSGVTQTPKHLITATGQRVTLRCSPRSGDLSVYWYQQSLDQGLQFLIQYYNGEERAKGNILERFSAQQFPDLHSELNLSSLELGDSALYFCASSPRGGNYGYTFGSGTRLTVV.

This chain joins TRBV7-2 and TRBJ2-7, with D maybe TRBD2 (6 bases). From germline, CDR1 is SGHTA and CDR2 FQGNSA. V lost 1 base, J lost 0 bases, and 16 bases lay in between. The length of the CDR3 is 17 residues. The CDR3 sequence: CASSLGPGGVNSYEQYV. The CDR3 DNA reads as TGTGCCAGCAGCTTAGGGCCCGGCGGGGTGAACTCCTACGAGCAGTACGTC.

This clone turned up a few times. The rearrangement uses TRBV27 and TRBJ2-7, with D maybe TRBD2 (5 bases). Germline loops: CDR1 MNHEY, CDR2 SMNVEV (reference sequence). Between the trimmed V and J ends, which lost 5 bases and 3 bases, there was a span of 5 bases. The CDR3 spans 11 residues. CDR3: CASSEGYEQYF. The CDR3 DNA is TGTGCCAGCAGTGAGGGCTACGAGCAGTACTTC.

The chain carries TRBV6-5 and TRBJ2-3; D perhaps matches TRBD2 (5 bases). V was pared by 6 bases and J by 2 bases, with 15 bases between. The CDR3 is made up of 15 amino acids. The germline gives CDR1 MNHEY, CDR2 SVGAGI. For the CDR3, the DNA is TGTGCCAGCAGGGCCAGGACTTCACCCACAGATACGCAGTATTTT. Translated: CASRARTSPTDTQYF.

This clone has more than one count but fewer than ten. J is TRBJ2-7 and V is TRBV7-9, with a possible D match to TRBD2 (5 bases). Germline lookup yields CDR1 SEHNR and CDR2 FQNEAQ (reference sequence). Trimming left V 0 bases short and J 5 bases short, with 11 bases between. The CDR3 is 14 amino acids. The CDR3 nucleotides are TGTGCCAGCAGCTTAGCGATCGGGGTAAACGAGCAGTACGTC. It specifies CASSLAIGVNEQYV.

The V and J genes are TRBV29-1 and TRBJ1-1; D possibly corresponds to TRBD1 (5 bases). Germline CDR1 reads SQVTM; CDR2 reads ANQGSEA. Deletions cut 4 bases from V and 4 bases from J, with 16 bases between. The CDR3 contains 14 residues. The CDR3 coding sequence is TGCAGCGTTGTGTCTAGGTTCGGGGGCACTGAAGCTTTCTTT. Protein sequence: CSVVSRFGGTEAFF.

CDR3 residues: CASGAGMNTEAFF. The CDR3 DNA reads as TGTGCTAGTGGGGCCGGAATGAACACTGAAGCTTTCTTT. The chain employs TRBV12-5 and TRBJ1-1; D is unresolved. The length of the CDR3 is 13 residues. Trimming pared 6 bases from V and 0 bases from J, leaving 8 bases between. Looked up from germline, CDR1 is LGHNT and CDR2 is FRNRAP.

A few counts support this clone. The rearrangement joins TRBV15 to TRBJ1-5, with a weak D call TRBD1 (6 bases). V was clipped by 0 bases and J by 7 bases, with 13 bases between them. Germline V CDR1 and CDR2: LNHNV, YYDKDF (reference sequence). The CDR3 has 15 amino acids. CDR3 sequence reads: CATSRDTRGGQPQHF. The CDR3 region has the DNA TGTGCCACCAGCAGAGATACCAGGGGAGGGCAGCCCCAGCATTTT.

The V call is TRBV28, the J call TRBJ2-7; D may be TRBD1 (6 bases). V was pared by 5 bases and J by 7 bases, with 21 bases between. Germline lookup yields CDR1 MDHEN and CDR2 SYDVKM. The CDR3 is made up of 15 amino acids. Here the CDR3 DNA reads TGTGCCAGCAGTACCTGGGACACCCTCGGAAGGGAGCAGTACTTC. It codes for CASSTWDTLGREQYF.

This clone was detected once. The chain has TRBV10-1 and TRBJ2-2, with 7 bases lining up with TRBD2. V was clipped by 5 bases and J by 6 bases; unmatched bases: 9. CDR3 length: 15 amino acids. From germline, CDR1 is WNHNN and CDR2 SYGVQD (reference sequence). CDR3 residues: CASSQDKAGAGELFF. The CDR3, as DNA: TGCGCCAGCAGTCAGGACAAGGCGGGGGCCGGGGAGCTGTTTTTT.

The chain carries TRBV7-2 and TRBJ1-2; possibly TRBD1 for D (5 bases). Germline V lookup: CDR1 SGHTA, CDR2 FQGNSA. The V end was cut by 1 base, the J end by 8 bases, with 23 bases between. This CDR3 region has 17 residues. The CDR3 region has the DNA TGTGCCAGCAGCTTAGATTGGGTCATAGGACAAGTCGGGGGCTACACCTTC. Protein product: CASSLDWVIGQVGGYTF.

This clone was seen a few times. The CDR3 region is CAWSVGRTEAFF. CDR3 bases: TGTGCCTGGAGCGTCGGGCGGACAGAAGCTTTCTTT. The chain links TRBV30 to TRBJ1-1, with a tentative D call TRBD1 (5 bases). CDR1 and CDR2 (germline): GTSNPN, SVGIG (reference sequence). V lost 3 bases and J 8 bases, leaving 13 bases between the germline ends. This CDR3 is built from 12 residues.

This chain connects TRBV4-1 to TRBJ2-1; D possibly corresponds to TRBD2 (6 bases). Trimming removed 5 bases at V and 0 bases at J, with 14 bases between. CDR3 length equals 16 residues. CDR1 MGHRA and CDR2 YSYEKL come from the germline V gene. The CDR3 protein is CASSSETSNSYNEQFF. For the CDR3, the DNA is TGCGCCAGCAGCTCCGAGACTAGTAACTCCTACAATGAGCAGTTCTTC.

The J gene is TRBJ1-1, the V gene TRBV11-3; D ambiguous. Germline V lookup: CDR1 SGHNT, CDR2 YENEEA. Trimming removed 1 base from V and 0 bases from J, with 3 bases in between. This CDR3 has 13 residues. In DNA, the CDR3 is TGTGCCAGCAGCTTAGGGATGAACACTGAAGCTTTCTTT. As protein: CASSLGMNTEAFF.

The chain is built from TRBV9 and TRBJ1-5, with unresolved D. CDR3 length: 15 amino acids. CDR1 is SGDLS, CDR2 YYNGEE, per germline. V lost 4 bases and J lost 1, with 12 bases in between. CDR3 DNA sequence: TGTGCCAGCAGCAAGTGGAGTATGAGCAATCAGCCCCAGCATTTT. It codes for CASSKWSMSNQPQHF.

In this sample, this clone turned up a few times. CDR3 sequence (DNA): TGTGCCATTAAATCCCCAGCGACTAACTATGGCTACACCTTC. This translates into CAIKSPATNYGYTF. This sequence joins TRBV10-3 and TRBJ1-2; D is unresolved. The V gene lost 9 bases and the J gene lost 0 bases, with 14 bases spanning the gap. There are 14 residues in the CDR3. The germline V gene has CDR1 ENHRY and CDR2 SYGVKD.